One sample yielded the 16 T cell receptor beta chains listed below, sequenced in a study of T cells in Graves' hyperthyroidism and ophthalmopathy. Amplification targeted TCR beta CDR3 regions from RNA transcripts. First-round RT-PCR with HTBI primers amplified the TCR CDR3 region. TCRdb analysed the multiplex PCR reads with MiXCR anew, one entry per CDR3 protein. The sample yields about 260,000 distinct CDR3 sequences, 16% seen once. The sequencing input was blood. Receptors originate from a woman aged 18-29 years with Graves' ophthalmopathy.

This clonotype was picked up many times. The chain is built from TRBV19 and TRBJ1-2; D is unclear. CDR3 size: 11 residues. V shed 4 bases and J shed 8 bases, with 8 bases lying between them. Germline V gene sequence: CDR1 LNHDA, CDR2 SQIVND (reference sequence). As DNA, the CDR3 is TGTGCCAGTAGTACCACATGGGGCTACACCTTC. It specifies CASSTTWGYTF.

This clonotype was seen only a few times. The rearrangement joins TRBV10-2 to TRBJ1-2; TRBD1 agrees at 9 bases. The CDR3 runs to 18 residues. In germline, CDR1 is WSHSY, CDR2 SAAADI. Unmatched junction bases numbered 11, after V lost 2 bases and J lost 1 base. The CDR3, as DNA: TGCGCCAGCAGTGAGGGGGGGACAGGGAATCTTGGTAACTATGGCTACACCTTC. This codes for CASSEGGTGNLGNYGYTF.

The chain combines TRBV2 with TRBJ1-2, with 9 bases aligning to TRBD1. V trimming: 8 bases; J trimming: 4 bases; junction bases outside the gene matches: 8. The CDR3 is made up of 14 amino acids. Per germline, CDR1 SNHLY and CDR2 FYNNEI. The CDR3: CASFLGTGFYGYTF. Here the CDR3 DNA reads TGTGCCAGCTTTTTGGGGACAGGGTTCTATGGCTACACCTTC.

This clonotype was detected many times. The V call is TRBV20-1, the J call TRBJ1-6, with D possibly TRBD1 on 5 matching bases. The CDR3 sequence is 12 residues long. Per germline, CDR1 DFQATT and CDR2 SNEGSKA (reference sequence). The V and J ends lost 3 bases and 8 bases respectively, with 8 bases between them. The CDR3 sequence is CSASLGHSPLHF. CDR3 nucleotides: TGCAGTGCTAGTTTGGGACATTCACCCCTCCACTTT.

This clonotype came up many times. V usage is TRBV3-1 and J usage is TRBJ2-5, with D possibly being TRBD1 or TRBD2 (6 bases each). CDR3 length equals 15 residues. The V gene lost 1 base and the J gene lost 4 bases, with 13 bases spanning the gap. From germline, CDR1 is LGHDT and CDR2 YNNKEL (reference sequence). This CDR3 reads CASSQGYGGAETQYF. Here the CDR3 DNA reads TGTGCCAGCAGCCAAGGCTACGGGGGCGCAGAGACCCAGTACTTC.

In this sample, this clonotype turned up a few times. The rearrangement links TRBV28 to TRBJ2-7, with 16 bases lining up with TRBD2. The CDR3 runs to 16 residues. CDR1 is MDHEN and CDR2 is SYDVKM in the germline V gene. With 5 bases clipped from V and 5 bases from J, the junction kept 6 bases outside the gene matches. CDR3 amino acids: CASSVSGTSGGDEQYF. In nucleotides, the CDR3 is TGTGCCAGCAGTGTCTCCGGGACTAGCGGGGGGGACGAGCAGTACTTC.

This clonotype was detected only a few times. This chain connects TRBV3-1 to TRBJ2-5, with D possibly TRBD2 on 5 matching bases. CDR3 length equals 14 residues. V was clipped by 4 bases and J by 5 bases, with 14 bases between them. Germline V gene lookup returns CDR1 LGHDT and CDR2 YNNKEL (reference sequence). Here the CDR3 DNA reads TGTGCCAGCAGCCGCGGTCGGGGTACTGAGACCCAGTACTTC. It codes for CASSRGRGTETQYF.

In its sample, this clonotype was seen many times. The chain is built from TRBV5-8 and TRBJ2-4, with 10 bases that match TRBD2. Unmatched junction bases numbered 10, after V lost 0 bases and J lost 4 bases. This CDR3 contains 18 residues. Per germline, CDR1 SGHTS and CDR2 YDEGEE. This chain's CDR3 is CASSLVTSGVASKNIQYF. CDR3 DNA sequence: TGTGCCAGCAGCTTGGTAACTAGCGGGGTAGCTTCAAAAAACATTCAGTACTTC.

In its sample, this clonotype was seen many times. The chain is built from TRBV30 and TRBJ1-2, with D unresolved. CDR3 length equals 14 residues. V was trimmed by 3 bases and J by 0 bases, leaving 11 bases between them. Germline V gives CDR1 GTSNPN, CDR2 SVGIG (reference sequence). In DNA form, the CDR3 reads TGTGCCTGGAGACCGGTTGCAGCTAACTATGGCTACACCTTC. It encodes CAWRPVAANYGYTF.

The V gene is TRBV10-3, the J gene TRBJ2-2; 7 bases match TRBD2. Germline V lookup: CDR1 ENHRY, CDR2 SYGVKD. Trimming cost V 10 bases and J 6 bases; bases outside gene matches: 11. CDR3 length equals 14 residues. CDR3 nucleotide sequence: TGTGCCAGCCAAGCGGGGCAGGGCCCCGGGGAGCTGTTTTTT. Its translation: CASQAGQGPGELFF.

This clonotype turned up a few times. The chain combines TRBV19 with TRBJ1-2, with D unclear. The CDR3 sequence is 12 residues long. Trimming cost V 8 bases and J 1 base, with 8 bases left between them. Germline V lookup: CDR1 LNHDA, CDR2 SQIVND (reference sequence). The CDR3 loop reads CASYGFNYGYTF. CDR3 in DNA: TGTGCCAGTTATGGGTTTAACTATGGCTACACCTTC.

This clonotype was recorded at least ten times. The chain recombines TRBV20-1 with TRBJ1-5; TRBD1 is a possible D gene (6 bases). The CDR3 has 14 residues. V was trimmed by 6 bases and J by 9 bases, leaving 21 bases between them. Germline assignment: CDR1 DFQATT and CDR2 SNEGSKA (reference sequence). The CDR3 DNA sequence: TGCAGTGCCAGTGGTGGGCAGGGGCGCCGGCCCCAGCATTTT. As protein: CSASGGQGRRPQHF.

The rearrangement links TRBV5-6 to TRBJ2-7; no clear D. V was trimmed by 1 base and J by 0 bases, leaving 17 bases between them. The CDR3 is 17 amino acids. Germline CDR1 reads SGHDT; CDR2 reads YYEEEE. CDR3 coding DNA: TGTGCCAGCAGCTTGACGGTTAGTCTATCAAGCTCCTACGAGCAGTACTTC. Residues: CASSLTVSLSSSYEQYF.

This clonotype was seen repeatedly, ten times or more. The chain employs TRBV27 and TRBJ2-3; D unclear. The germline V and J ends were trimmed by 0 bases and 2 bases, with 9 bases remaining between them. This CDR3 region has 15 residues. In germline, CDR1 is MNHEY, CDR2 SMNVEV (reference sequence). The CDR3 DNA follows: TGTGCCAGCAGTTTATCACACCAGAACACAGATACGCAGTATTTT. This sequence encodes CASSLSHQNTDTQYF.

Of note for this clonotype: A clone one base away is much larger, so this may be a read error. The genes are TRBV6-9 and TRBJ1-2; no reliable D call. The CDR3 extends over 14 amino acids. Trimming removed 3 bases at V and 3 bases at J, with 11 bases between. Germline assignment: CDR1 MNHGY and CDR2 SVAAGI. CDR3 region: CASSYGAGHYGYTF. The CDR3 DNA follows: TGTGCCAGCAGTTACGGCGCCGGCCACTATGGCTACACCTTC.

Many counts were recorded for this clonotype. This chain links TRBV3-1 with TRBJ2-5, with D hard to call. The CDR3 spans 11 residues. Germline CDR1 reads LGHDT; CDR2 reads YNNKEL (reference sequence). V was cut by 4 bases and J by 5 bases, with 5 bases left in between. In DNA, the CDR3 is TGTGCCAGCAGCCTGGTGGAGACCCAGTACTTC. Translating gives CASSLVETQYF.